The text below deals with one T cell receptor (beta chain). Its target is unknown. The method was immunoSEQ multiplex PCR; TCRdb's version includes in-frame clones alone and lacks a portion of them. The data hold 5,600 or so clones, with 90% to 95% observed a single time. The sample originates from a study of T cells after posttransplantation cyclophosphamide. The study's findings and limits: Donor CD8+ memory clones often dominated recipient blood repertoires at later times. Blood and skin or GI T cell repertoires showed limited TRB overlap. TRB clonality was highly associated with recipient CMV seropositivity and reactivation.

V dropped 6 bases and J dropped 5; count of bases not matched to a gene: 6. The length of the CDR3 is 14 residues. From germline, CDR1 is SGHVS and CDR2 FQNEAQ. Sequenced material: CD4+ T cells sorted from bone marrow. This sequence was found in a woman in her fifties or sixties in good health, CMV-negative, and a related stem cell transplant donor. V and J are TRBV7-8 and TRBJ2-2, with 7 bases aligning to TRBD2. The DNA of the CDR3 is TGTGCCAGCAGGTCGGGACTAAATACCGGGGAGCTGTTTTTT. Translating it yields CASRSGLNTGELFF.